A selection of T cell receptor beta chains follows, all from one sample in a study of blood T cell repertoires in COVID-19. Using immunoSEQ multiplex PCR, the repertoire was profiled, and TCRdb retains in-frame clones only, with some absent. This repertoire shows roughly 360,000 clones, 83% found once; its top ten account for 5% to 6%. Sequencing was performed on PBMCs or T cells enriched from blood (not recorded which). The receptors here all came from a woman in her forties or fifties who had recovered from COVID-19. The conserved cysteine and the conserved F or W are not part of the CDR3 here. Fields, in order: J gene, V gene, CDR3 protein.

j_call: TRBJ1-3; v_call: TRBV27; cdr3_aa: ASSAAQGFTIY
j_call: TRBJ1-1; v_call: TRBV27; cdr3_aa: ASSSQVGTEAF
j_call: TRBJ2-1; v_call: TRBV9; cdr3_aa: ASSVGSGHNNEQF
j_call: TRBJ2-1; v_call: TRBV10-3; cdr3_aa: ASGGQGSNEQF
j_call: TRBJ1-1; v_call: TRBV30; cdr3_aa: AWSWATLNTEAF
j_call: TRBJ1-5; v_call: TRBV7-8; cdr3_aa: ASSSDRGNQPQH
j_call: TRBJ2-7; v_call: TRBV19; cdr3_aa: ASRRASSYEQY
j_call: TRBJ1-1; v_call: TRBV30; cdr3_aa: AWGAQGNEAF
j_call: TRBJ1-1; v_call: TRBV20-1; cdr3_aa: SASFRTDNTEAF
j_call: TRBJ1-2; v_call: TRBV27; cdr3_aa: ASSFGLSPYPYGYT
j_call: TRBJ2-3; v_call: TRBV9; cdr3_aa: ASSVPGPTSADTQY
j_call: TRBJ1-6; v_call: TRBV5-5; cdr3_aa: ASSLAPLNSPLH
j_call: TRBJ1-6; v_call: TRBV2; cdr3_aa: ASSGDSYNSPLH